This is a list of T cell receptor beta chains from one sample in a study of T cells in localized non-small cell lung cancer. Produced via immunoSEQ multiplex PCR; TCRdb's table is partial and in-frame only. The repertoire holds fewer than 25,000 clones, with 86% as singletons. The sample in question was peripheral blood, obtained before any cancer treatment. The receptors shown here come from a woman aged 35-75 years with stage I lung adenocarcinoma. The CDR3 runs from the conserved cysteine through the conserved F or W. D genes are given only for firm matches. Rows may omit the clone size; those that give it use once, few, many or a size class.

-	TRBJ1-6	-	TRBV18	CASSRVNRDSPLHF	TGTGCCAGCTCCCGAGTAAACAGGGATTCACCCCTCCACTTT
-	TRBJ2-7	TRBD2	TRBV7-8	CASTETSGYEQYF	TGTGCCAGCACCGAGACTAGCGGGTACGAGCAGTACTTC
-	TRBJ2-1	-	TRBV19	CASSIAGLDEQFF	TGTGCCAGTAGTATAGCGGGGCTTGATGAGCAGTTCTTC
-	TRBJ2-1	-	TRBV7-6	CASSPILATYNEQFF	TGTGCCAGCAGCCCTATTTTGGCCACCTACAATGAGCAGTTCTTC
-	TRBJ1-1	TRBD1	TRBV5-4	CASSLAGTGYTEAFF	TGTGCCAGCAGCTTGGCCGGGACAGGGTACACTGAAGCTTTCTTT
-	TRBJ2-5	-	TRBV6-5	CASKRVETQYF	TGTGCCAGCAAGCGGGTCGAGACCCAGTACTTC
-	TRBJ2-5	TRBD2	TRBV5-4	CASSSGTSQETQYF	TGTGCCAGCAGCTCGGGGACTAGCCAAGAGACCCAGTACTTC
-	TRBJ1-3	-	TRBV2	CASSLDIPRLLGSGNTIYF	TGTGCCAGCAGTCTCGATATTCCCCGACTTTTAGGGTCTGGAAACACCATATATTTT
once	TRBJ2-1	TRBD2	TRBV2	CAGNPGLAGDEQFF	TGTGCAGGGAATCCGGGACTAGCGGGGGATGAGCAGTTCTTC
-	TRBJ1-6	TRBD1	TRBV19	CASSINTGGNSPLHF	TGTGCCAGTAGTATAAATACAGGGGGGAATTCACCCCTCCACTTT
-	TRBJ2-7	TRBD2	TRBV11-2	CASSLGLAGDPYEQYF	TGTGCCAGCAGCTTAGGTCTAGCGGGGGACCCCTACGAGCAGTACTTC
-	TRBJ2-7	-	TRBV9	CASSVDGDEQYF	TGTGCCAGCAGCGTAGACGGTGACGAGCAGTACTTC
once	TRBJ2-7	TRBD2	TRBV7-2	CASSLSWTSAHEQYF	TGTGCCAGCAGCTTATCTTGGACTAGCGCCCACGAGCAGTACTTC
-	TRBJ1-1	TRBD1	TRBV6-1	CASRGQGFSTEAFF	TGTGCCAGCAGGGGACAGGGATTTAGCACTGAAGCTTTCTTT
once	TRBJ2-3	-	TRBV13	CASSLIGGRTDTQYF	TGTGCCAGCAGCTTGATTGGGGGCCGAACAGATACGCAGTATTTT
-	TRBJ1-2	TRBD1	TRBV4-3	CASSQETQGAHGYTF	TGCGCCAGCAGCCAAGAAACCCAGGGGGCGCACGGCTACACCTTC
-	TRBJ1-1	-	TRBV6-1	CASSEFGGNMNTEAFF	TGTGCCAGCAGTGAATTTGGCGGTAACATGAACACTGAAGCTTTCTTT
once	TRBJ2-5	TRBD2	TRBV7-2	CASSLASGGAQETQYF	TGTGCCAGCAGCTTAGCTAGCGGGGGGGCCCAAGAGACCCAGTACTTC
-	TRBJ2-5	-	TRBV4-3	CASSQDKGTAGGTQYF	TGCGCCAGCAGCCAAGATAAAGGGACAGCGGGTGGGACCCAGTACTTC
-	TRBJ1-6	-	TRBV5-1	CASSPTSSYNSPLHF	TGCGCCAGCAGCCCTACAAGTTCCTATAATTCACCCCTCCACTTT
once	TRBJ1-3	-	TRBV6-5	CASSYSPRISGNTIYF	TGTGCCAGCAGTTACTCCCCCAGGATCTCTGGAAACACCATATATTTT
-	TRBJ2-2	-	TRBV6-4	CASRPTRTGELFF	TGTGCCAGCAGACCCACTAGAACCGGGGAGCTGTTTTTT
-	TRBJ2-5	TRBD2	TRBV4-2	CASSQESFLGLAALGTQYF	TGTGCCAGCAGCCAAGAGAGTTTCTTGGGACTAGCGGCGTTGGGGACCCAGTACTTC
few	TRBJ1-2	-	TRBV5-4	CASSPAVASGGYTF	TGTGCCAGCAGCCCAGCCGTGGCCAGTGGGGGCTACACCTTC
-	TRBJ2-7	-	TRBV5-1	CASSLGAGSPLAYEQYF	TGCGCCAGCAGCTTGGGGGCAGGTTCCCCCCTAGCCTACGAGCAGTACTTC
-	TRBJ1-1	-	TRBV25-1	CASSLFGGTGEAFF	TGTGCCAGCAGTTTATTCGGGGGTACGGGTGAAGCTTTCTTT
-	TRBJ2-7	TRBD1	TRBV14	CASSLGGQGFSYEQYF	TGTGCCAGCAGCCTTGGGGGACAGGGATTCTCCTACGAGCAGTACTTC
-	TRBJ1-1	TRBD1	TRBV5-4	CASSSHRGPVNEAFF	TGTGCCAGCAGCTCACACAGGGGGCCCGTCAACGAAGCTTTCTTT
-	TRBJ1-1	-	TRBV11-3	CASSLDRQDTEAFF	TGTGCCAGCAGCTTAGATCGCCAGGACACTGAAGCTTTCTTT
once	TRBJ1-2	-	TRBV9	CASNGRNYGYTF	TGTGCCAGCAATGGGCGAAACTATGGCTACACCTTC
-	TRBJ1-4	TRBD1	TRBV7-6	CASSSGTGENEKLFF	TGTGCCAGCAGCTCCGGAACAGGGGAGAATGAAAAACTGTTTTTT
few	TRBJ1-2	-	TRBV2	CASSEERGYTF	TGTGCCAGCAGTGAAGAACGAGGCTACACCTTC
once	TRBJ2-1	TRBD2	TRBV19	CASSRLAGGYNEQFF	TGTGCCAGTAGTAGACTAGCGGGGGGTTACAATGAGCAGTTCTTC
-	TRBJ1-1	-	TRBV9	CASSKDGFEAFF	TGTGCCAGCAGCAAGGACGGGTTTGAAGCTTTCTTT
-	TRBJ2-1	-	TRBV11-3	CASSIGRENEQFF	TGTGCCAGCAGCATCGGCAGGGAAAATGAGCAGTTCTTC
-	TRBJ1-6	-	TRBV7-8	CASSFWTADNSPLHF	TGTGCCAGCAGCTTTTGGACCGCGGATAATTCACCCCTCCACTTT
-	TRBJ1-6	-	TRBV27	CASSPINSPLHF	TGTGCCAGCAGTCCAATTAATTCACCCCTCCACTTT